This T cell receptor (beta chain) appears in the sequencing data of a study of Ad26.COV2.S vaccination and SARS-CoV-2 variants. The treatment here: some 20 received Ad26.COV2.S at low or high dose, single or two shots; about five received placebo; per-sample allocation not given. All samples were drawn on day 63, counting from the first vaccine or placebo injection. Spike of the Wuhan-strain SARS-CoV-2 was expressed by an Ad26 vector, which formed the vaccine. The protocol was immunoSEQ multiplex PCR, while the TCRdb copy is restricted to in-frame clones and leaves out a portion. The sample has 350,000 to 550,000 clones; roughly nine tenths are singletons. Germline CDR1 is MDHEN and CDR2 is SYDVKM. There are 12 residues in the CDR3. V dropped 2 bases and J dropped 8 bases, with 7 bases sitting between them.

This sequence joins TRBV28 and TRBJ1-5; D gene uncertain. The sample was peripheral blood, taken in a trial of Ad26.COV2.S vaccine versus placebo. This sequence was found in a person aged 18-60 years who received the Ad26.COV2.S COVID-19 vaccine or a placebo. The CDR3 nucleotides are TGTGCCAGCAGTTTAGTTCCCGAGCCCCAGCATTTT. Its protein is CASSLVPEPQHF.